Below, 21 T cell receptor beta chains from the same sample are listed, as sequenced in a study of T cell repertoires in cytomegalovirus infection. Antigens for these TCRs are unknown. TCRdb recomputed calls from the reads with MiXCR, one row per CDR3 protein. The table lists fewer than 350,000 distinct CDR3 sequences, roughly 29% of them singletons, with around 20% in the top ten. Sequences were derived from cultured PBMCs, sampled from culture after CMV antigen stimulation. The receptors originated from a human donor in good health (CMV status not recorded). Some clones in this sample may be carry-over from other donors' samples.

V is TRBV19 and J is TRBJ1-1, with no clear D. The germline gives CDR1 LNHDA, CDR2 SQIVND (reference sequence). The CDR3 contains 16 residues. The ends were cut back, 7 bases at V and 3 bases at J, with 21 bases in the middle. This CDR3 reads CASNTDLFERDTEAFF. The CDR3 DNA sequence: TGTGCCAGTAATACCGACTTGTTCGAGAGGGACACTGAAGCTTTCTTT.

The chain employs TRBV5-4 and TRBJ1-4; D is ambiguous. Between the trimmed V and J ends, which lost 2 bases and 8 bases, there was a span of 10 bases. The CDR3 has 13 amino acids. Germline V gives CDR1 SGHNT, CDR2 YYREEE (reference sequence). CDR3: CASSFALEEKLFF. The CDR3 DNA reads as TGTGCCAGCAGCTTTGCCCTGGAGGAAAAACTGTTTTTT.

This clonotype was picked up many times. The rearrangement links TRBV7-8 to TRBJ1-1; 7 nucleotides agree with TRBD1. Trimming removed 4 bases from V and 1 base from J; junction bases left unmatched: 6. CDR1 and CDR2 (germline): SGHVS, FQNEAQ. The CDR3 consists of 15 residues. For the CDR3, the DNA is TGTGCCAGCAGCTCCGTTGGGACAGCGAACACTGAAGCTTTCTTT. Protein: CASSSVGTANTEAFF.

This clonotype has at least ten counts. The chain is built from TRBV20-1 and TRBJ2-7; possible D gene TRBD1, 5 bases. The CDR3 consists of 13 residues. Germline lookup yields CDR1 DFQATT and CDR2 SNEGSKA (reference sequence). V dropped 2 bases and J dropped 5 bases, with 13 bases sitting between them. The CDR3 spells CSARRGTSNEQYF. The CDR3 nucleotides are TGCAGTGCTAGAAGGGGAACTTCCAACGAGCAGTACTTC.

This clonotype was counted only a few times. The chain recombines TRBV6-1 with TRBJ1-6, with 7 bases matching TRBD1. The CDR3 runs to 14 residues. V was pared by 8 bases and J by 3 bases, with 4 bases of the junction left unmatched. CDR1 and CDR2 (germline): MNHNS, SASEGT. The CDR3 loop is CASFDRDYNSPLHF. CDR3 bases: TGTGCCAGCTTTGACAGGGACTATAATTCACCCCTCCACTTT.

In its sample, this clonotype was seen many times. J is TRBJ2-6 and V is TRBV6-1; possibly TRBD1 or TRBD2 for D (7 bases each). CDR3 length: 18 amino acids. Between the trimmed V and J ends, which lost 7 bases and 0 bases, there was a span of 19 bases. Germline V gene data show CDR1 as MNHNS and CDR2 as SASEGT. CDR3 sequence: CASTPQGGVISGANVLTF. Written as DNA, the CDR3 is TGTGCCAGCACCCCGCAGGGGGGGGTGATCTCTGGGGCCAACGTCCTGACTTTC.

This clonotype came up a few times. The chain couples TRBV4-1 to TRBJ1-5; TRBD1 aligns across 10 bases. CDR1 is MGHRA, CDR2 YSYEKL, per germline. The V gene end was trimmed by 1 base and the J gene end by 4 bases; junction bases not matched to a gene: 7. This CDR3 is 17 amino acids long. CDR3 coding DNA: TGCGCCAGCAGCCAAGGGAGACAGGGGGCGCGAAATCAGCCCCAGCATTTT. Translated, it gives CASSQGRQGARNQPQHF.

This clonotype was observed at least ten times. The chain couples TRBV7-2 to TRBJ1-2; D is undetermined. CDR3 size: 16 residues. Germline V gives CDR1 SGHTA, CDR2 FQGNSA. The V end lost 0 bases, the J end lost 8 bases, and 19 bases lay between the germline ends. The CDR3 loop is CASSLALMTKSGGYTF. CDR3 coding DNA: TGTGCCAGCAGCTTAGCGCTAATGACAAAGTCTGGCGGCTACACCTTC.

This clonotype was picked up many times. CDR3 DNA: TGTGCCAGCAGCTTAATGTTTCAGGGGGCCAAAGAGGGTGAAAAACTGTTTTTT. This translates into CASSLMFQGAKEGEKLFF. V is TRBV7-6 and J is TRBJ1-4; the match to TRBD1 covers 8 bases. This CDR3 contains 18 residues. The germline gives CDR1 SGHVS, CDR2 FNYEAQ. V lost 2 bases to trimming and J lost 7 bases; unmatched junction nucleotides: 15.

The CDR3 loop is CASSQPSTGLASFWAGTTPNEQFF. The CDR3 DNA reads TGTGCCAGCAGTCAACCATCCACAGGACTAGCAAGTTTTTGGGCAGGAACAACGCCAAATGAGCAGTTCTTC. J is TRBJ2-1 and V is TRBV6-2 or TRBV6-3, with 8 nucleotides matching TRBD2. V trimming: 5 bases; J trimming: 7 bases; junction bases outside the gene matches: 37. The germline V gene has CDR1 MNHEY and CDR2 SVGEGT. This CDR3 contains 24 residues.

The rearrangement uses TRBV20-1 and TRBJ2-5, with a weak D call TRBD1 (5 bases). The CDR3 totals 13 residues. V lost 4 bases to trimming and J lost 4 bases, with 13 bases between them. Per germline, CDR1 DFQATT and CDR2 SNEGSKA (reference sequence). The CDR3 nucleotides read TGCAGTGCTAACACCAGGGCAGGAGAGACCCAGTACTTC. Its protein is CSANTRAGETQYF.

V gene TRBV6-5 combines with J gene TRBJ1-5; D uncertain. Germline lookup yields CDR1 MNHEY and CDR2 SVGAGI. Trimming left V 11 bases short and J 1 base short, with 15 bases between. The CDR3 is made up of 14 amino acids. CDR3 loop: CACGEVRSNQPQHF. CDR3 DNA sequence: TGTGCCTGCGGGGAGGTGAGAAGCAATCAGCCCCAGCATTTT.

V is TRBV7-3 and J is TRBJ1-1; 9 bases are shared with TRBD1. The CDR3 is 16 residues long. The junction had 9 bases not matched to a gene; V was cut back by 2 bases and J by 5 bases. CDR1 and CDR2 from the germline V gene are SGHTA and FQGTGA. CDR3 coding DNA: TGTGCCAGCAGCTTAGTTCGGACAGGGGTTCGAACTGAAGCTTTCTTT. Translating it yields CASSLVRTGVRTEAFF.

This clonotype was counted a few times. The genes are TRBV2 and TRBJ1-5, with no clear D. Trimming cost V 3 bases and J 5 bases, with 14 bases left between them. Germline values: CDR1 SNHLY, CDR2 FYNNEI. This CDR3 region has 15 residues. The CDR3 spells CASSERSGGYQPQHF. The CDR3 DNA reads TGTGCCAGCAGTGAGAGGTCAGGAGGGTATCAGCCCCAGCATTTT.

J is TRBJ2-2 and V is TRBV11-2, with D unclear. Germline V lookup: CDR1 SGHAT, CDR2 FQNNGV. The CDR3 has 14 amino acids. Trimming removed 3 bases at V and 2 bases at J, with 7 bases between. This chain's CDR3 is CASSLNKNTGELFF. CDR3 nucleotide sequence: TGTGCCAGCAGCTTGAATAAAAACACCGGGGAGCTGTTTTTT.

The chain recombines TRBV7-2 with TRBJ1-2, with 9 positions matching TRBD1. Per germline, CDR1 SGHTA and CDR2 FQGNSA. V was pared by 1 base and J by 5 bases, with 5 bases of the junction left unmatched. CDR3 length: 15 residues. CDR3 coding DNA: TGTGCCAGCAGCTTAGGAGACAGGGGGAGGTATGGCTACACCTTC. Protein: CASSLGDRGRYGYTF.

In this sample, this clonotype turned up a few times. This sequence joins TRBV11-2 and TRBJ1-5; no definite D call. Trimming took 0 bases from V and 4 from J, leaving 10 bases between them. Germline CDR1 and CDR2: SGHAT and FQNNGV. This CDR3 spans 15 amino acids. CDR3 residues: CASSLDPGWNQPQHF. CDR3 in DNA: TGTGCCAGCAGCTTAGATCCGGGGTGGAATCAGCCCCAGCATTTT. Using reference TRBV11-2 and TRBJ1-5 for the parts outside the CDR3, the full variable domain is EAGVAQSPRYKIIEKRQSVAFWCNPISGHATLYWYQQILGQGPKLLIQFQNNGVVDDSQLPKDRFSAERLKGVDSTLKIQPAKLEDSAVYLCASSLDPGWNQPQHFGDGTRLSIL.

This clonotype was counted between two and nine times. This chain joins TRBV6-2 or TRBV6-3 and TRBJ1-2; maybe TRBD1 (5 bases). CDR1 and CDR2 from the germline V gene are MNHEY and SVGEGT. Trimming cost V 4 bases and J 8 bases, with 17 bases left between them. This CDR3 contains 14 residues. CDR3 DNA sequence: TGTGCCAGCAGTTCGGGACTATTGATCGTCGGCTACACCTTC. It translates to CASSSGLLIVGYTF.

This clonotype was counted only a few times. This chain links TRBV9 with TRBJ1-1; D might be TRBD1 (5 bases). V was trimmed by 0 bases and J by 0 bases, leaving 9 bases between them. CDR1 is SGDLS and CDR2 is YYNGEE in the germline V gene. CDR3 length: 15 residues. The CDR3, as DNA: TGTGCCAGCAGCGTAGTGGGGGATATGAACACTGAAGCTTTCTTT. Residues: CASSVVGDMNTEAFF. Combining the CDR3 with reference TRBV9 and TRBJ1-1 gives the whole variable domain DSGVTQTPKHLITATGQRVTLRCSPRSGDLSVYWYQQSLDQGLQFLIQYYNGEERAKGNILERFSAQQFPDLHSELNLSSLELGDSALYFCASSVVGDMNTEAFFGQGTRLTVV.

This clonotype came up a few times. The chain combines TRBV7-2 with TRBJ2-5; D may be TRBD1 (5 bases). This CDR3 is built from 13 residues. CDR1 is SGHTA and CDR2 is FQGNSA in the germline V gene. V was pared by 5 bases and J by 5 bases, with 12 bases between. This chain's CDR3 is CASSPTELETQYF. CDR3 DNA sequence: TGTGCCAGCAGCCCGACAGAGTTGGAGACCCAGTACTTC.

This clonotype has ten or more counts. V usage is TRBV7-8 and J usage is TRBJ1-2, with a weak D call TRBD1 (5 bases). Germline V gives CDR1 SGHVS, CDR2 FQNEAQ. V lost 1 base, J lost 4 bases, and 10 bases lay in between. This CDR3 has 14 amino acids. The CDR3 region has the DNA TGTGCCAGCAGCTTAGGTTGGGACTCCTATGGCTACACCTTC. It yields the protein CASSLGWDSYGYTF.